This T cell receptor beta chain was recorded in a study of CD8 T cells in Susac syndrome. Study-level points and caveats: The study found that Susac CD8+ clonal expansion peaked in TEMRA cells and active patients.

With random hexamers, reverse transcription was performed on roughly 0.5 to 1 ug of RNA. TCR beta CDR3 was amplified by immunoSEQ covering 54 Vbeta and 13 Jbeta. TCRdb re-analysed the immunoSEQ multiplex PCR reads in MiXCR, keeping a single row per CDR3 protein. The table shows roughly 80,000 distinct CDR3 sequences, with around 94% occurring only once. The J segment lost 3 bases and the V segment lost 8 bases, leaving 13 bases of the junction unmatched. The CDR3 extends over 16 amino acids. Germline CDR1 MNHEY, CDR2 SMNVEV (reference sequence). A word on this clonotype: As yet, its antigen is unknown.

CD8+ and CD4+ T cells were negatively isolated; TEMRA cells were FACS-enriched. This TCR came from a human donor with Susac syndrome. Sequencing was performed on CD8+ T cells from PBMCs. This chain links TRBV27 with TRBJ2-1; 7 nucleotides line up with TRBD2. The CDR3 spells CASVLSYGGYYNEQFF. CDR3 DNA sequence: TGTGCCAGCGTTTTAAGTTACGGGGGGTACTACAATGAGCAGTTCTTC.